Listed here are 30 T cell receptor beta chains from one sample, sequenced in a study of T cells in Graves' hyperthyroidism and ophthalmopathy. Authors of the study amplified TCR beta CDR3 regions from RNA transcripts. The HTBI primer set served for first-round RT-PCR of the TCR CDR3. TCRdb re-called the multiplex PCR reads with MiXCR, one entry per CDR3 protein. This table holds hundreds of thousands of distinct CDR3 sequences, roughly 14% found once. The sequenced material came from blood. The receptors originated from a woman in her 30s with Graves' hyperthyroidism that later progressed to Graves' ophthalmopathy.

This clonotype was counted ten times or more. The chain has TRBV2 and TRBJ2-7; D might be TRBD2 (5 bases). This CDR3 has 17 amino acids. Germline lookup yields CDR1 SNHLY and CDR2 FYNNEI. Trimming cost V 2 bases and J 2 bases, with 19 bases left between them. The CDR3 loop reads CASSESGFYGKAYEQYF. In DNA form, the CDR3 reads TGTGCCAGCAGTGAATCGGGTTTTTACGGGAAGGCCTACGAGCAGTACTTC.

In this sample, this clonotype turned up many times. This sequence joins TRBV7-2 and TRBJ2-3; D is unclear. The CDR3 has 13 residues. V was cut by 4 bases and J by 4 bases, with 9 bases left in between. Germline CDR1 SGHTA, CDR2 FQGNSA. The CDR3 sequence is CASSSLGPDTQYF. Written as DNA, the CDR3 is TGTGCCAGCAGCTCCCTGGGCCCAGATACGCAGTATTTT.

This clonotype occurred a few times. The chain links TRBV3-1 to TRBJ2-7; 7 bases fit TRBD1. Germline V lookup: CDR1 LGHDT, CDR2 YNNKEL (reference sequence). The CDR3 has 15 amino acids. Losses at the gene ends were 2 bases for V and 0 bases for J; bases not matched to a gene: 4. CDR3 coding DNA: TGTGCCAGCAGCCAAAAGGGGGCCTACTCCTACGAGCAGTACTTC. Its translation is CASSQKGAYSYEQYF.

Many counts were recorded for this clonotype. The chain links TRBV5-1 to TRBJ2-5; D remains unclear. Trimming cost V 0 bases and J 5 bases, with 11 bases left between them. This CDR3 comprises 14 residues. Germline V gives CDR1 SGHRS, CDR2 YFSETQ. The CDR3, as DNA: TGCGCCAGCAGCTTGGATCCCGGTACGGAGACCCAGTACTTC. Amino acid sequence: CASSLDPGTETQYF.

This clonotype has a count of ten or more. The chain carries TRBV3-1 and TRBJ2-5; D might be TRBD2 (6 bases). V was cut by 2 bases and J by 4 bases, with 8 bases left in between. CDR1 and CDR2 from the germline V gene are LGHDT and YNNKEL (reference sequence). This CDR3 has 13 amino acids. The CDR3 DNA is TGTGCCAGCAGCCAACAGGGAGGAGAGACCCAGTACTTC. This gives the protein CASSQQGGETQYF.

Of note for this clonotype: A read error may explain this, as a much larger clone is one base away. The rearrangement uses TRBV10-3 and TRBJ1-1; unclear D gene. The CDR3 totals 13 residues. Germline loops: CDR1 ENHRY, CDR2 SYGVKD. DNA of the CDR3: TGTGCCATCGGTGAATTACGCGGCACTGAAGCTTTCTTT. This translates into CAIGELRGTEAFF.

The V gene is TRBV7-9, the J gene TRBJ2-7; tentatively, D is TRBD1 or TRBD2 (5 bases each). The length of the CDR3 is 13 residues. V was shortened by 0 bases and J by 5 bases, with 8 bases between the two germline ends. From germline, CDR1 is SEHNR and CDR2 FQNEAQ (reference sequence). CDR3 bases: TGTGCCAGCAGCTTAGCGGGGGTCAACGAGCAGTACTTC. Its translation is CASSLAGVNEQYF.

This clonotype was seen repeatedly, ten times or more. The gene calls are TRBV19 and TRBJ2-7; 10 nucleotides line up with TRBD1. This CDR3 contains 14 residues. With 8 bases clipped from V and 2 bases from J, the junction kept 6 bases outside the gene matches. In germline, CDR1 is LNHDA, CDR2 SQIVND (reference sequence). The CDR3, as DNA: TGTGCCAGTTCAAGGACAGGGGGGACCTACGAGCAGTACTTC. Residues: CASSRTGGTYEQYF. The full variable domain, completed using reference TRBV19 and TRBJ2-7, is DGGITQSPKYLFRKEGQNVTLSCEQNLNHDAMYWYRQDPGQGLRLIYYSQIVNDFQKGDIAEGYSVSREKKESFPLTVTSAQKNPTAFYLCASSRTGGTYEQYFGPGTRLTVT.

The chain uses TRBV20-1 and TRBJ2-7; D is uncertain. The CDR3 has 9 amino acids. Germline V gives CDR1 DFQATT, CDR2 SNEGSKA (reference sequence). This CDR3 is CSPAYEQYF. Here the CDR3 DNA reads TGCAGCCCGGCCTACGAGCAGTACTTC.

This clonotype has a count of ten or more. V and J are TRBV11-3 and TRBJ2-1, with 10 bases lining up with TRBD1. Germline CDR1 SGHNT, CDR2 YENEEA. The V segment lost 4 bases and the J segment 3 bases; nucleotides outside the gene matches: 9. The CDR3 is made up of 17 amino acids. CDR3 sequence: CASSSPPGTGDYNEQFF. DNA of the CDR3: TGTGCCAGCAGCTCCCCCCCAGGGACAGGGGACTACAATGAGCAGTTCTTC. Combining the CDR3 with reference TRBV11-3 and TRBJ2-1 gives the whole variable domain EAGVVQSPRYKIIEKKQPVAFWCNPISGHNTLYWYLQNLGQGPELLIRYENEEAVDDSQLPKDRFSAERLKGVDSTLKIQPAELGDSAVYLCASSSPPGTGDYNEQFFGPGTRLTVL.

Comment on this clonotype: This could be a read error, since a much larger clone is one nucleotide away. The rearrangement uses TRBV19 and TRBJ2-1, with D perhaps TRBD2 (5 bases). The CDR3 covers 13 residues. Germline CDR1 and CDR2: LNHDA and SQIVND (reference sequence). Trimming left V 6 bases short and J 9 bases short, with 15 bases between. CDR3 region: CASREAELGEQFF. The CDR3 DNA is TGTGCCAGTAGGGAGGCAGAGTTGGGTGAGCAGTTCTTC.

V and J are TRBV6-5 and TRBJ2-5; either TRBD1 or TRBD2 may fit D (5 bases each). V was trimmed by 2 bases and J by 5 bases, leaving 15 bases between them. Germline loops: CDR1 MNHEY, CDR2 SVGAGI. The CDR3 is 15 amino acids. CDR3 nucleotide sequence: TGTGCCAGCAGTTACCGGGCAGGGCGGAGGGAGACCCAGTACTTC. Translated, it gives CASSYRAGRRETQYF.

This clonotype was counted at least ten times. The chain employs TRBV13 and TRBJ1-2; TRBD1 matches at 8 bases. This CDR3 spans 17 amino acids. The V gene end was trimmed by 3 bases and the J gene end by 2 bases; junction bases not matched to a gene: 11. CDR1 PRHDT and CDR2 FYEKMQ come from the germline V gene (reference sequence). The CDR3 coding sequence is TGTGCCAGCAGCTTGGACAGGGTACCCAACTTGAACTATGGCTACACCTTC. Protein sequence: CASSLDRVPNLNYGYTF. Filled out from reference TRBV13 and TRBJ1-2, the complete variable domain reads AAGVIQSPRHLIKEKRETATLKCYPIPRHDTVYWYQQGPGQDPQFLISFYEKMQSDKGSIPDRFSAQQFSDYHSELNMSSLELGDSALYFCASSLDRVPNLNYGYTFGSGTRLTVV.

The genes are TRBV6-2 or TRBV6-3 and TRBJ2-1; the match to TRBD1 covers 9 bases. Germline V lookup: CDR1 MNHEY, CDR2 SVGEGT. V dropped 8 bases and J dropped 3; count of bases not matched to a gene: 11. The CDR3 has 16 amino acids. CDR3 coding DNA: TGTGCCAGCGCGGGAACGGGACAGGGTTACTACAATGAGCAGTTCTTC. It translates to CASAGTGQGYYNEQFF.

The gene calls are TRBV7-2 and TRBJ2-2; 10 bases are shared with TRBD2. The CDR3 has 18 amino acids. Germline loops: CDR1 SGHTA, CDR2 FQGNSA. V gave up 2 bases and J gave up 1 base; unmatched junction bases: 7. The chain's CDR3 is CASSLPSWTSGNTGELFF. DNA for the CDR3: TGTGCCAGCAGCTTACCCAGTTGGACTAGCGGGAACACCGGGGAGCTGTTTTTT. Based on the CDR3 plus reference TRBV7-2 and TRBJ2-2, the full variable domain is GAGVSQSPSNKVTEKGKDVELRCDPISGHTALYWYRQSLGQGLEFLIYFQGNSAPDKSGLPSDRFSAERTGGSVSTLTIQRTQQEDSAVYLCASSLPSWTSGNTGELFFGEGSRLTVL.

This clonotype was observed a handful of times. V is TRBV5-1 and J is TRBJ2-5; D gene unclear. In germline, CDR1 is SGHRS, CDR2 YFSETQ. The V end was cut by 4 bases, the J end by 0 bases, with 10 bases between. The CDR3 is made up of 14 amino acids. The CDR3, as DNA: TGCGCCAGCAGCAAGCTTGGCAACCAAGAGACCCAGTACTTC. As protein: CASSKLGNQETQYF.

The chain couples TRBV28 to TRBJ2-7; D unclear. Germline V gene lookup returns CDR1 MDHEN and CDR2 SYDVKM. V lost 2 bases, J lost 3 bases, and 11 bases lay in between. The CDR3 runs to 14 residues. DNA of the CDR3: TGTGCCAGCAGTTTAAATACTGAGATCTACGAGCAGTACTTC. This encodes CASSLNTEIYEQYF.

CDR3 region: CASSPPGTSGSYNEQFF. The CDR3 DNA sequence: TGTGCCAGCAGCCCACCCGGGACTAGCGGGAGCTACAATGAGCAGTTCTTC. The gene calls are TRBV7-2 and TRBJ2-1; TRBD2 aligns across 14 bases. V lost 5 bases and J lost 3; bases outside the gene matches: 6. Per the germline V gene, CDR1 is SGHTA and CDR2 is FQGNSA. The CDR3 length is 17 residues.

The sample holds many counts of this clonotype. The V call is TRBV19, the J call TRBJ1-4; D is possibly TRBD1 (5 bases). The CDR3 totals 15 residues. Trimming removed 5 bases at V and 3 bases at J, with 13 bases between. Per the germline V gene, CDR1 is LNHDA and CDR2 is SQIVND (reference sequence). The CDR3 DNA follows: TGTGCCAGTAGTGGCTTAGGGGTTGCTAATGAAAAACTGTTTTTT. This codes for CASSGLGVANEKLFF.

This clonotype has at least ten counts. The gene calls are TRBV20-1 and TRBJ2-2; no definite D call. This CDR3 has 16 residues. Germline assignment: CDR1 DFQATT and CDR2 SNEGSKA (reference sequence). V was trimmed by 0 bases and J by 2 bases, leaving 13 bases between them. CDR3 in amino acids: CSARDRDVPNTGELFF. The CDR3 nucleotides are TGCAGTGCTAGAGATCGAGATGTGCCTAACACCGGGGAGCTGTTTTTT.

In this sample, this clonotype turned up many times. CDR3 sequence reads: CASSLFWRGNSYNEQFF. The CDR3 bases are TGTGCCAGCAGCTTATTCTGGCGGGGGAATTCCTACAATGAGCAGTTCTTC. The chain joins TRBV7-2 to TRBJ2-1; 7 bases align to TRBD2. CDR3 length: 17 amino acids. Germline CDR1 reads SGHTA; CDR2 reads FQGNSA. J gave up 1 base and V 2 bases, and 8 bases lay outside the gene matches.

This clonotype was detected ten times or more. The rearrangement joins TRBV15 to TRBJ2-7; D remains ambiguous. This CDR3 has 14 residues. Germline V gene sequence: CDR1 LNHNV, CDR2 YYDKDF (reference sequence). V lost 1 base and J 3 bases, leaving 10 bases between the germline ends. In nucleotides, the CDR3 is TGTGCCACCAGCAGAGTTGGGAATAGCTACGAGCAGTACTTC. Translating it yields CATSRVGNSYEQYF.

The chain has TRBV27 and TRBJ1-2; D gene unclear. Germline CDR1 MNHEY, CDR2 SMNVEV (reference sequence). The CDR3 contains 12 residues. V was cut by 6 bases and J by 12 bases, with 17 bases left in between. CDR3 nucleotides: TGTGCCAGCAGCCTCCAAGGCCCTCCCCACACCTTC. Translating gives CASSLQGPPHTF.

In this sample, this clonotype turned up a few times. The rearrangement links TRBV20-1 to TRBJ2-7; TRBD2 is a possible D gene (5 bases). Germline loops: CDR1 DFQATT, CDR2 SNEGSKA (reference sequence). CDR3 size: 14 residues. The V and J ends lost 0 bases and 2 bases respectively, with 11 bases between them. DNA of the CDR3: TGCAGTGCTAGAGATCGGTCGGGAACCTACGAGCAGTACTTC. Protein sequence: CSARDRSGTYEQYF.

This clonotype came up many times. CDR3 nucleotide sequence: TGTGCCAGCAGCCTGCCCGAAACAGATACGCAGTATTTT. Translating it yields CASSLPETDTQYF. The J gene is TRBJ2-3, the V gene TRBV5-4; D remains unclear. V lost 4 bases and J 3 bases, leaving 9 bases between the germline ends. CDR3 length: 13 residues. CDR1 is SGHNT, CDR2 YYREEE, per germline (reference sequence).

This clonotype has ten or more counts. J is TRBJ1-1 and V is TRBV6-5; TRBD1 agrees at 8 bases. Germline values: CDR1 MNHEY, CDR2 SVGAGI. Trimming cost V 0 bases and J 3 bases; bases outside gene matches: 12. This CDR3 spans 18 amino acids. In DNA, the CDR3 is TGTGCCAGCAGTTACTCGAGAGCGACAGGGGCTGTTCACACTGAAGCTTTCTTT. Amino acid sequence: CASSYSRATGAVHTEAFF.

This clonotype was counted between two and nine times. The V and J genes are TRBV29-1 and TRBJ1-4; 9 bases are a match to TRBD1. After removal of 3 bases from V and 7 bases from J, the junction contained 9 bases not matched to a gene. Germline CDR1 SQVTM, CDR2 ANQGSEA. The CDR3 has 15 residues. The CDR3 region has the DNA TGCAGCGTTGAGAACGAGGGACAGGGTGGTGAAAAACTGTTTTTT. Its protein is CSVENEGQGGEKLFF.

Regarding this clonotype: This may be a read error, as it is one base from a much larger clone. The V call is TRBV27, the J call TRBJ2-7; 11 nucleotides align to TRBD2. Losses at the gene ends were 2 bases for V and 5 bases for J; bases not matched to a gene: 5. The germline CDR1 and CDR2 sequences are MNHEY and SMNVEV (reference sequence). The CDR3 is 15 amino acids. CDR3 in amino acids: CASSLILAGVHEQYF. The CDR3, as DNA: TGTGCCAGCAGTTTAATACTAGCGGGAGTCCACGAGCAGTACTTC.

Ten or more counts support this clonotype. Here the CDR3 DNA reads TGTGCCAGCAGTGCTATGCTAGCGGGAGTTTCCGGGGAGCTGTTTTTT. Translation: CASSAMLAGVSGELFF. This rearrangement joins TRBV2 to TRBJ2-2, with TRBD2 matching 10 bases. Trimming removed 4 bases from V and 6 bases from J; junction bases left unmatched: 8. Per germline, CDR1 SNHLY and CDR2 FYNNEI. The CDR3 runs 16 residues.

The chain joins TRBV15 to TRBJ1-5, with D maybe TRBD1 (5 bases). Per the germline V gene, CDR1 is LNHNV and CDR2 is YYDKDF (reference sequence). CDR3 length: 16 residues. The ends were cut back, 0 bases at V and 4 bases at J, with 13 bases in the middle. The CDR3 is CATSRDSPGFNQPQHF. Written as DNA, the CDR3 is TGTGCCACCAGCAGAGATTCCCCAGGGTTTAATCAGCCCCAGCATTTT.